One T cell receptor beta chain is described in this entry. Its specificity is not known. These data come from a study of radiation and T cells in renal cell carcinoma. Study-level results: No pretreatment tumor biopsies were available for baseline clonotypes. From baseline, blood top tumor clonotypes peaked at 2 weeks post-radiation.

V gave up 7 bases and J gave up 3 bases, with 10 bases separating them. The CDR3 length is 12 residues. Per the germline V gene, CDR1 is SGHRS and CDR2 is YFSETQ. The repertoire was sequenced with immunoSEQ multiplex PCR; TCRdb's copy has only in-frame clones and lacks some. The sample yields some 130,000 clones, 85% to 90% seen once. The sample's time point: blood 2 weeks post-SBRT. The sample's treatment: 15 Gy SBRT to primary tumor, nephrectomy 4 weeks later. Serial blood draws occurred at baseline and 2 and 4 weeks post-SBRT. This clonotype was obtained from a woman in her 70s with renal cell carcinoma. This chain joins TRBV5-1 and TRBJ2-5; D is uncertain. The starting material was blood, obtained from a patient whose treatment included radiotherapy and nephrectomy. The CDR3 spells CASGIGEETQYF. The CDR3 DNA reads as TGCGCCAGCGGGATTGGGGAAGAGACCCAGTACTTC.